Presented here are 22 T cell receptor beta chains from one specimen sequenced in a study of T cell changes during pregnancy in multiple sclerosis. Method: immunoSEQ multiplex PCR; TCRdb's copy keeps in-frame clones and lacks some. The sample lists some 30,000 clones, approximately 88% seen once, with under 9% in the top ten. The starting material was CD8+ T cells from peripheral blood mononuclear cells, obtained before pregnancy. These receptors all come from a female donor with multiple sclerosis, enrolled in a pregnancy study.

The chain couples TRBV5-8 to TRBJ2-1; 7 bases are shared with TRBD2. The V gene end was trimmed by 2 bases and the J gene end by 6 bases; junction bases not matched to a gene: 11. CDR1 and CDR2 (germline): SGHTS, YDEGEE. This CDR3 has 16 amino acids. As DNA, the CDR3 is TGTGCCAGCAGCTTAGCCGCGGGGGACTTGCCCAATGAGCAGTTCTTC. Translated: CASSLAAGDLPNEQFF. The complete variable domain, with remaining parts taken from reference TRBV5-8 and TRBJ2-1, reads EAGVTQSPTHLIKTRGQQATLRCSPISGHTSVYWYQQALGLGLQFLLWYDEGEERNRGNFPPRFSGRQFPNYSSELNVNALELEDSALYLCASSLAAGDLPNEQFFGPGTRLTVL.

V is TRBV7-8 and J is TRBJ2-2, with 10 bases lining up with TRBD1. Trimming took 0 bases from V and 0 from J; bases not matched to a gene: 13. CDR3 size: 21 residues. Germline loops: CDR1 SGHVS, CDR2 FQNEAQ. This CDR3 is CASSLARDRGFFGSNTGELFF. CDR3 bases: TGTGCCAGCAGCTTAGCGAGGGACAGGGGATTCTTCGGTTCGAACACCGGGGAGCTGTTTTTT.

The chain links TRBV4-2 to TRBJ2-1; 9 positions agree with TRBD2. Germline V gives CDR1 LGHNA, CDR2 YNFKEQ. This CDR3 has 16 residues. V was clipped by 4 bases and J by 5 bases; unmatched bases: 9. This CDR3 reads CASSPNSGGSDNEQFF. The CDR3 nucleotides are TGTGCCAGCAGCCCGAATAGCGGGGGATCAGACAATGAGCAGTTCTTC.

The chain links TRBV4-1 to TRBJ1-1; TRBD1 matches at 7 bases. This CDR3 is 17 amino acids long. Germline values: CDR1 MGHRA, CDR2 YSYEKL. V lost 0 bases and J lost 0; bases outside the gene matches: 7. For the CDR3, the DNA is TGCGCCAGCAGCCAAGATCATGAGGACAGGATGAACACTGAAGCTTTCTTT. Amino acid sequence: CASSQDHEDRMNTEAFF.

This chain links TRBV4-1 with TRBJ2-3; 7 nucleotides match TRBD2. V trimming: 0 bases; J trimming: 9 bases; junction bases outside the gene matches: 6. This CDR3 is built from 14 residues. CDR1 and CDR2 (germline): MGHRA, YSYEKL. CDR3 coding DNA: TGCGCCAGCAGCCAAGAGGCTAGCGGTGAAACGCAGTATTTT. It encodes CASSQEASGETQYF.

V usage is TRBV6-5 and J usage is TRBJ2-1; D is possibly TRBD1 (6 bases). Trimming took off 7 bases at V and 8 bases at J, with 15 bases between the two ends. CDR1 is MNHEY and CDR2 is SVGAGI in the germline V gene. This CDR3 has 13 amino acids. The CDR3: CASNLQGRDEQFF. The CDR3 bases are TGTGCCAGCAATTTACAGGGCCGAGATGAGCAGTTCTTC.

The rearrangement links TRBV4-3 to TRBJ2-2; weak D call: TRBD1 (7 bases). Trimming took off 3 bases at V and 7 bases at J, with 15 bases between the two ends. Germline CDR1 and CDR2: LGHNA and YSLEER. The CDR3 runs to 15 residues. The CDR3 here is CASSQAHRGGGELFF. The CDR3 coding sequence is TGCGCCAGCAGCCAGGCTCACAGGGGAGGCGGGGAGCTGTTTTTT.

The genes are TRBV9 and TRBJ2-3; 13 positions match TRBD2. V gave up 4 bases and J gave up 5 bases; unmatched junction bases: 7. CDR1 is SGDLS, CDR2 YYNGEE, per germline. The CDR3 has 16 amino acids. The CDR3 DNA reads as TGTGCCAGCAGCACAGGACTAGCGGGGGCAGGAGATACGCAGTATTTT. As protein: CASSTGLAGAGDTQYF. Together with reference TRBV9 and TRBJ2-3, the CDR3 gives the full variable domain: DSGVTQTPKHLITATGQRVTLRCSPRSGDLSVYWYQQSLDQGLQFLIQYYNGEERAKGNILERFSAQQFPDLHSELNLSSLELGDSALYFCASSTGLAGAGDTQYFGPGTRLTVL.

CDR3 amino acids: CASSLGLAYYEQYF. The CDR3 DNA sequence: TGTGCCAGCAGTTTGGGACTAGCCTACTACGAGCAGTACTTC. The chain employs TRBV27 and TRBJ2-7, with TRBD2 matching 9 bases. From germline, CDR1 is MNHEY and CDR2 SMNVEV (reference sequence). J lost 3 bases, V lost 3 bases, and 3 bases had no gene match. The CDR3 totals 14 residues.

This clone was counted a single time. The chain joins TRBV5-1 to TRBJ1-2; no reliable D call. V was shortened by 0 bases and J by 3 bases, with 6 bases between the two germline ends. The germline V gene encodes CDR1 SGHRS and CDR2 YFSETQ. The CDR3 runs to 13 residues. Here the CDR3 reads CASSLARDYGYTF. CDR3 sequence (DNA): TGCGCCAGCAGCTTGGCCCGAGACTATGGCTACACCTTC.

The gene calls are TRBV7-9 and TRBJ2-3, with TRBD2 matching over 7 bases. The length of the CDR3 is 15 residues. V was pared by 0 bases and J by 6 bases, with 6 bases of the junction left unmatched. Germline V gene data show CDR1 as SEHNR and CDR2 as FQNEAQ (reference sequence). The CDR3 sequence: CASSLAGGGQDTQYF. The CDR3 DNA sequence: TGTGCCAGCAGCTTAGCAGGCGGGGGTCAGGATACGCAGTATTTT.

Details on this clone: Other DNA sequences of this sample code for an identical CDR3. The V gene is TRBV5-1, the J gene TRBJ2-7, with D perhaps TRBD1 (5 bases). Per the germline V gene, CDR1 is SGHRS and CDR2 is YFSETQ. Trimming stripped 1 base from V and 3 bases from J, with 11 bases between. The CDR3 has 14 amino acids. The CDR3 DNA is TGCGCCAGCAGCTTGAAGGCAGGGTACTACGAGCAGTACTTC. Protein: CASSLKAGYYEQYF.

The chain employs TRBV27 and TRBJ2-1, with 12 bases lining up with TRBD1. CDR3 length: 14 residues. CDR1 is MNHEY, CDR2 SMNVEV, per germline (reference sequence). The junction had 5 bases not matched to a gene; V was cut back by 5 bases and J by 9 bases. This CDR3 reads CASSPGTGGSEQFF. DNA for the CDR3: TGTGCCAGCAGTCCCGGGACAGGGGGCAGTGAGCAGTTCTTC.

This rearrangement joins TRBV15 to TRBJ2-3; perhaps TRBD2 as D (7 bases). The V gene's germline CDR1 is LNHNV and CDR2 YYDKDF (reference sequence). V lost 5 bases to trimming and J lost 3 bases, with 15 bases between them. The CDR3 is 15 residues long. The CDR3 bases are TGTGCCACCAGCCCAGGAGGGGGGGGGACAGATACGCAGTATTTT. As protein: CATSPGGGGTDTQYF.

The chain carries TRBV19 and TRBJ1-1, with unresolved D. Germline assignment: CDR1 LNHDA and CDR2 SQIVND (reference sequence). Trimming took off 3 bases at V and 5 bases at J, with 10 bases between the two ends. The CDR3 spans 13 residues. CDR3: CASSIGERTEAFF. The CDR3 DNA reads as TGTGCCAGTAGTATCGGCGAGAGGACTGAAGCTTTCTTT.

This chain connects TRBV4-1 to TRBJ1-6, with 8 bases that match TRBD1. CDR3 size: 15 residues. V gave up 0 bases and J gave up 6 bases; unmatched junction bases: 1. Germline CDR1 MGHRA, CDR2 YSYEKL. CDR3 bases: TGCGCCAGCAGCCAAGAGGGGACAGGTAATTCACCCCTCCACTTT. Amino acids: CASSQEGTGNSPLHF.

The chain joins TRBV5-5 to TRBJ2-7, with D tentatively TRBD1 (6 bases). V lost 7 bases to trimming and J lost 2 bases, with 16 bases between them. Germline CDR1 reads SGHKS; CDR2 reads YYEKEE (reference sequence). The CDR3 is 14 amino acids. Here the CDR3 reads CASSRPDSPYEQYF. CDR3 sequence (DNA): TGTGCCAGCTCACGACCGGACAGTCCCTACGAGCAGTACTTC.

CDR3 bases: TGTGCCAGCAGCCGCTTATGGGTTGGTAGCTCGAGCTCCTACAATGAGCAGTTCTTC. Its translation: CASSRLWVGSSSSYNEQFF. The chain couples TRBV7-7 to TRBJ2-1; no clear D. The V end lost 5 bases, the J end lost 0 bases, and 23 bases lay between the germline ends. This CDR3 region has 19 residues. Germline CDR1 reads SSHAT; CDR2 reads FNYEAQ (reference sequence).

The chain joins TRBV6-4 to TRBJ2-1, with D possibly TRBD2 on 6 matching bases. The CDR3 is made up of 16 amino acids. Germline assignment: CDR1 MRHNA and CDR2 SNTAGT. The germline V and J ends were trimmed by 4 bases and 6 bases, with 19 bases remaining between them. CDR3: CASSASWGSGPNEQFF. CDR3 nucleotide sequence: TGTGCCAGCAGTGCTTCTTGGGGGAGCGGGCCCAATGAGCAGTTCTTC.

CDR3 nucleotide sequence: TGTGCCACCAGGTCAGGGGGTAACAATCAGCCCCAGCATTTT. It specifies CATRSGGNNQPQHF. The chain uses TRBV15 and TRBJ1-5, with 7 nucleotides matching TRBD1. The CDR3 is 14 residues long. V lost 6 bases to trimming and J lost 3 bases; unmatched junction nucleotides: 5. Germline V gives CDR1 LNHNV, CDR2 YYDKDF (reference sequence).

The genes are TRBV27 and TRBJ2-7; 9 positions match TRBD1. With 5 bases clipped from V and 4 bases from J, the junction kept 9 bases outside the gene matches. This CDR3 has 15 amino acids. Germline CDR1 is MNHEY and CDR2 is SMNVEV (reference sequence). For the CDR3, the DNA is TGTGCCAGCAGTCCTACCGGGACAGGGAAATACGAGCAGTACTTC. Protein product: CASSPTGTGKYEQYF.

The rearrangement joins TRBV7-9 to TRBJ1-2, with D hard to call. The CDR3 totals 15 residues. The germline gives CDR1 SEHNR, CDR2 FQNEAQ (reference sequence). With 5 bases removed from V and 5 bases from J, the gap between germline ends came to 18 bases. The CDR3 coding sequence is TGTGCCAGCAGCAGAGACGCCGACACCTATTATGGCTACACCTTC. As protein: CASSRDADTYYGYTF. Together with reference TRBV7-9 and TRBJ1-2, the CDR3 gives the full variable domain: DTGVSQNPRHKITKRGQNVTFRCDPISEHNRLYWYRQTLGQGPEFLTYFQNEAQLEKSRLLSDRFSAERPKGSFSTLEIQRTEQGDSAMYLCASSRDADTYYGYTFGSGTRLTVV.